This record looks at one TCR beta chain sequence and its context. This clonotype came up a few times. This clone's antigen is unknown. The DNA is left out, because the CDR3 cannot be placed on it with certainty; the CDR3 is given as TCRdb lists it. The sample belongs to a study of identical twins (TCRdb year 2016). Background for the entire study: The study deep-sequenced TCR alpha and beta repertoires from monozygotic twins, unrelated adults of various ages and cord blood to test whether fetal clonotypes persist. To rule out contamination, the twin experiments were replicated at different times with different library preparation protocols. Paper-wide results and their limitations: Abundant cord blood beta clonotypes carried fewer insertions; young adult naive repertoires showed a weaker similar trend, while memory repertoires showed none. In beta out-of-frame sequences, excess twin sharing was weaker, because having fewer shared sequences lowered the signal-to-noise ratio. Compared with coincidental sharing between unrelated individuals, an excess of low generation-probability sequences was observed among out-of-frame TCR alpha sequences shared between twins. Because the same donors could not be followed over many years, conclusions were based on cross-sectional statistical analysis. Recombination models systematically underestimated out-of-frame TCR alpha sharing in monozygotic twins but agreed with sharing between unrelated individuals. Invariant T cells such as MAIT and iNKT could partly confound zero-insertion analyses, though diverse VJ usage argued against this for most clonotypes.

Only healthy Caucasian donors were included. Three pairs of female monozygotic twins, all aged about 18 to 30 years, were included in the twin cohort. Peripheral blood mononuclear cells were used as the source from which RNA for TCR libraries was isolated. The germline V gene gives CDR1 as SQVTM and CDR2 as ANQGSEA. The cysteine opens and the phenylalanine closes a CDR3 of 16 amino acids. Libraries were made using 5' RACE. Instrument used: Illumina HiSeq 2000. Template switching introduced a universal primer binding site; the final cDNA contained a unique molecular identifier, enabling accurate counting of TCR cDNA molecules. First-strand cDNA for TCR alpha and beta chains was synthesized from specific primers in the conserved constant-segment region. To control for contamination, every cDNA library carried two barcodes: a SMART-Mk sample barcode plus Illumina barcodes. Two successive PCR steps introduced TruSeq adapter sequences along with Illumina sample barcodes. TCR alpha and beta cDNA libraries were sequenced on the Illumina HiSeq platform with custom primers. Turning to the authors' computational methods: Raw reads were processed with MiGEC to extract unique molecular identifiers, and MiXCR was used to determine CDR3 positions. For each individual, recombination models were inferred using an EM algorithm with the repgenHMM and IGoR tools. The tcR package in R was used for shared clonotype analysis, with sharing normalized by the product of cloneset sizes. To study raw recombination free of thymic and clonal selection effects, out-of-frame nonproductive sequences were analyzed. TCRdb applied fastp at Q25 and MiXCR to the public reads, then kept only in-frame beta chains. Each entry is one CDR3 protein sequence, shown with its most common DNA and genes. The authors' filters were not applied to this entry. This sample comprises about 730,000 distinct CDR3 sequences, around 21% of them detected only once. The ten top clones hold roughly 4.3% of the sample.

These data are also associated with another study on T cells expressing NK-cell markers. That second publication adds: In sorted CD3+CD56+NKG2C+, CD3+CD56+NKG2C- and CD3+CD56-NKG2C+ T-cell subsets from about 8 donors, TCR beta-chain repertoires were profiled. Among the eight sequenced donors, seven were HCMV-seropositive and one was HCMV-seronegative. To restrict sorting to alphabetaTCR-expressing T cells, an anti-gammadeltaTCR antibody was added in several experiments. In roughly 6 donors, the dominant CD3+CD56+NKG2C+ clonotypes ranked among the top 10 CD8+ clonotypes, making up 1.0-7.0% of CD8+ T cells. Those dominant clonotypes were again the most abundant among CD3+CD56-NKG2C+ cells in a few donors, at about 25-65%. Whether the expanded NKG2C-expressing T cell clones were specific for HCMV antigens remained unclear. Randomly selected healthy volunteers, three men and five women, were used as the eight sequenced donors. To determine HCMV serostatus, a commercial ELISA kit was used to detect HCMV-specific IgG in serum. For more than 5 donors, unsorted PBMC were also used to sequence bulk peripheral blood T-cell repertoires. MIGEC handled demultiplexing of the reads and grouping by UMI, while MiTCR was used to assemble and quantify clonotypes. To exclude erroneous sequences, only TCR cDNA sequences supported by at least two reads were retained. The tcR package was used for downstream repertoire analysis, and clonotypes were matched between fractions using CDR3 nucleotide sequence together with V segment. Antigen specificity was annotated against VDJdb with VDJmatch, allowing one amino acid substitution in CDR3.

Specimen: PBMCs. The sequence derives from a woman aged 18-35 years in good health. The rearrangement combines TRBV29-1 with TRBJ2-1; the table calls TRBD2, which could not be checked here. This receptor carries the CDR3 CSVVLVGTQVGNEQFF.